These 2 T cell receptor beta chains were sequenced from one sample in a study of blood T cell repertoires in COVID-19. The method was immunoSEQ multiplex PCR; TCRdb's version includes in-frame clones alone and lacks a portion of them. Of over 150,000 clones listed, more than 70% were seen once; the top ten hold approximately 2.1%. The specimen was peripheral blood. These receptors all stem from a man aged 50-59 years who had recovered from COVID-19.

A single count supports this clone. The chain carries TRBV6-5 and TRBJ1-1, with TRBD1 as a possible D gene (5 bases). V was shortened by 6 bases and J by 4 bases, with 18 bases between the two germline ends. CDR1 and CDR2 (germline): MNHEY, SVGAGI. The CDR3 extends over 15 amino acids. The CDR3 protein is CASSEPSQGVTEAFF. The DNA for the CDR3 is TGTGCCAGCAGCGAGCCCAGTCAAGGGGTCACTGAAGCTTTCTTT.

The V gene is TRBV4-3, the J gene TRBJ1-1, with D uncertain. Trimming shortened V by 0 bases and J by 9 bases, and 11 bases separated the two germline ends. The CDR3 has 13 residues. Germline CDR1 is LGHNA and CDR2 is YSLEER. The CDR3 protein is CASSQDRVGKAFF. As DNA, the CDR3 is TGCGCCAGCAGCCAAGATCGCGTGGGCAAAGCTTTCTTT.